This T cell receptor (beta chain) is from a study of blood T cell repertoires in COVID-19. Libraries were prepared by immunoSEQ multiplex PCR; TCRdb keeps only in-frame clonotypes and omits some of them. The sample lists over 250,000 clones, 65% to 90% occurring once. The CDR3 is made up of 14 amino acids. V was clipped by 1 base and J by 6 bases, with 7 bases between them. Germline V lookup: CDR1 LGHDT, CDR2 YNNKEL (reference sequence). The receptor's source is a human donor in a cohort sampled during active COVID-19. The sample consisted of peripheral blood. The chain has TRBV3-1 (or the pseudogene TRBV3-2) and TRBJ1-6; D gene unclear. For the CDR3, the DNA is TGTGCCAGCAGCCAAGCGGGTGGTAATTCACCCCTCCACTTT. It translates to CASSQAGGNSPLHF.